This TCR beta chain was retrieved from a study of control samples from healthy donors and cancer patients. Generated by immunoSEQ multiplex PCR, the TCRdb table keeps only in-frame clones and is missing some. The data show about 88,000 clones, 93% seen once. CDR1 KGHSH and CDR2 LQKENI come from the germline V gene. The V and J ends lost 8 bases and 0 bases respectively, with 20 bases between them. The CDR3 is 17 amino acids. Sequencing was performed on blood. J is TRBJ1-5 and V is TRBV18, with D tentatively TRBD1 (5 bases). The receptor was isolated from a man aged 18-30 years in good health. CDR3 sequence reads: CASHATGTDYSNQPQHF. CDR3 DNA: TGTGCCAGCCATGCAACCGGGACGGATTATAGCAATCAGCCCCAGCATTTT.